The clone carrying this TCR beta chain appeared many times. Germline CDR1 and CDR2: SGHTA and FQGNSA. This CDR3 region has 18 residues. The ends were cut back, 1 base at V and 2 bases at J, with 17 bases in the middle. This specimen comes from a study of T-cell reconstitution after alpha-beta-depleted transplantation in children. TCRbeta library preparation incorporated unique molecular identifiers. TCRdb recomputed calls from the PCR reads with MiXCR, one row per CDR3 protein. The sample lists roughly 220,000 distinct CDR3 sequences, 7.5% to 10% occurring once. This sequence joins TRBV7-2 and TRBJ1-4, with a possible D match to TRBD1 (6 bases). This sequence was found in a human donor who donated a stem cell graft to a child with SCID. This specimen was PBMCs from the stem cell graft donor, taken from the stem cell graft. The CDR3 sequence: CASSLGLGMGATNEKLFF. The CDR3 DNA reads as TGTGCCAGCAGCTTAGGGCTGGGTATGGGGGCGACTAATGAAAAACTGTTTTTT.